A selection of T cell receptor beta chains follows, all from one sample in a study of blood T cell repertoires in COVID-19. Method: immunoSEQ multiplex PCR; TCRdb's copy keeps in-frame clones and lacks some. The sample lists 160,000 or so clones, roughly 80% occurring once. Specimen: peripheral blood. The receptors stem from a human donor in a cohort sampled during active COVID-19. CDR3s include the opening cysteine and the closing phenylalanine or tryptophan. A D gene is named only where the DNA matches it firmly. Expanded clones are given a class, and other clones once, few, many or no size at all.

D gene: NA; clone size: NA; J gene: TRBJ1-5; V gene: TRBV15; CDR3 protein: CATSRGGGREANQPQHF; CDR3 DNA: TGTGCCACCAGCAGAGGGGGGGGTAGAGAGGCGAATCAGCCCCAGCATTTT
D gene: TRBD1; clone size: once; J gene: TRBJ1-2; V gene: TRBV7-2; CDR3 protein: CASSLRETGGYGYTF; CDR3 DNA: TGTGCCAGCAGCTTAAGGGAGACAGGGGGCTATGGCTACACCTTC
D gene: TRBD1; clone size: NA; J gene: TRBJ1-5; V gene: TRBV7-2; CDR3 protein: CASSLGQGSQPQHF; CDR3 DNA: TGTGCCAGCAGCTTAGGACAGGGGTCCCAGCCCCAGCATTTT
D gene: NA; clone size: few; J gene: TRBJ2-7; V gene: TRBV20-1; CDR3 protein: CSAYREHEQYF; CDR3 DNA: TGCAGTGCCTACAGGGAACACGAGCAGTACTTC
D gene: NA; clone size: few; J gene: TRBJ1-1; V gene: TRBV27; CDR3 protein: CASSDSLNTEAFF; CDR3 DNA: TGTGCCAGCAGCGACAGTTTGAACACTGAAGCTTTCTTT
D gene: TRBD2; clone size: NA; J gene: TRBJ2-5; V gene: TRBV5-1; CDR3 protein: CASTSGGETQYF; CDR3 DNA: TGCGCCAGCACCTCGGGGGGGGAGACCCAGTACTTC
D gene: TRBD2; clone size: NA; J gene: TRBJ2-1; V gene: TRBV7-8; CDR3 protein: CASSIGTSGRNEQFF; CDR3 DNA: TGTGCCAGCAGCATCGGGACTAGCGGCCGCAATGAGCAGTTCTTC
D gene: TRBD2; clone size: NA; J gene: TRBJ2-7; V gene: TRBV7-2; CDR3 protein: CASSLLAGGGRAYEQYF; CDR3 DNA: TGTGCCAGCAGCTTATTAGCGGGAGGTGGAAGAGCCTACGAGCAGTACTTC
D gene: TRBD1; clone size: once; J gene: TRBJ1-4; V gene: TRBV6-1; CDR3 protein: CASSEGTGGNEKLFF; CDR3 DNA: TGTGCCAGCAGTGAAGGGACAGGGGGTAATGAAAAACTGTTTTTT
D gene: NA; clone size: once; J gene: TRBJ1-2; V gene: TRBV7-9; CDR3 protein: CASSRRTETNYGYTF; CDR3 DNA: TGTGCCAGCAGCCGTAGGACAGAAACTAACTATGGCTACACCTTC
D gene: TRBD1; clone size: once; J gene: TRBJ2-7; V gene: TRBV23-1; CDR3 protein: CARSATGDGYEQYF; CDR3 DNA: TGCGCCAGGTCCGCGACAGGGGATGGGTACGAGCAGTACTTC
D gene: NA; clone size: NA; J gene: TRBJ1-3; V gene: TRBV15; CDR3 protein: CATSRDGEGASGNTIYF; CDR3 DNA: TGTGCCACCAGCAGAGATGGGGAGGGTGCCTCTGGAAACACCATATATTTT
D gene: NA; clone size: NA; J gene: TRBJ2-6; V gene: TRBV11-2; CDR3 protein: CASSSSPGANVLTF; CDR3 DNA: TGTGCCAGCAGCTCCTCCCCTGGGGCCAACGTCCTGACTTTC
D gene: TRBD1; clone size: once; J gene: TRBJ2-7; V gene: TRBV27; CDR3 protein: CASSLTGGDEQYF; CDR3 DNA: TGTGCCAGCAGCCTGACAGGGGGCGACGAGCAGTACTTC
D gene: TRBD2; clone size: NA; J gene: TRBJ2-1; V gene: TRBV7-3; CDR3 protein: CASSLRLAGVNEQFF; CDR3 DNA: TGTGCCAGCAGCTTAAGACTAGCGGGAGTCAATGAGCAGTTCTTC
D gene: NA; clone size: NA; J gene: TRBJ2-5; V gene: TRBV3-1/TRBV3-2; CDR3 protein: CASSQMEGRETQYF; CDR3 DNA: TGTGCCAGCAGCCAAATGGAGGGGCGAGAGACCCAGTACTTC
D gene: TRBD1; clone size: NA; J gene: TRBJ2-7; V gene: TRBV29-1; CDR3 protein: CSVDGTGAHEQYF; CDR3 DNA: TGCAGCGTTGACGGGACAGGGGCCCACGAGCAGTACTTC
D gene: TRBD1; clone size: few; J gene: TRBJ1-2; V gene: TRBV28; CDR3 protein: CASTPTGGGYTF; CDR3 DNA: TGTGCCAGCACACCTACAGGGGGCGGCTACACCTTC
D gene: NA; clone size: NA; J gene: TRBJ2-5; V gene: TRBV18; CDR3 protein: CASSPPMGPRETQYF; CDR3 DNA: TGTGCCAGCTCACCACCTATGGGGCCTAGGGAGACCCAGTACTTC
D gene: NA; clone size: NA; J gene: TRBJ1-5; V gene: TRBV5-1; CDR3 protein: CASSLGTGIWPQHF; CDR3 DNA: TGCGCCAGCAGCTTAGGAACCGGGATTTGGCCCCAGCATTTT
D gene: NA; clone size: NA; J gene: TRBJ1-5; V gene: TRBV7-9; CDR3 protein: CASSSITGGSQPQHF; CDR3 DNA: TGTGCCAGCAGCTCAATCACGGGGGGCAGTCAGCCCCAGCATTTT
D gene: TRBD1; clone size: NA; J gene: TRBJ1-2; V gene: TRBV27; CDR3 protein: CASSLEGGANYGYTF; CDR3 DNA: TGTGCCAGCAGTTTAGAAGGGGGCGCAAACTATGGCTACACCTTC
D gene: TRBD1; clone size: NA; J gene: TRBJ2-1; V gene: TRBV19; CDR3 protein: CASSPSTGINEQFF; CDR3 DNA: TGTGCCAGTAGTCCATCGACAGGGATCAATGAGCAGTTCTTC
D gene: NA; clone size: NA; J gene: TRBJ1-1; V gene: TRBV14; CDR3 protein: CASSRGSTEAFF; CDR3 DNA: TGTGCCAGCAGCCGGGGCAGCACTGAAGCTTTCTTT
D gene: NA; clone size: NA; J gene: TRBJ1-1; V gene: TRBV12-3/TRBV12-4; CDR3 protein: CASSYGQLRAFF; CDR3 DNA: TGTGCCAGCAGTTATGGACAGCTTAGAGCTTTCTTT
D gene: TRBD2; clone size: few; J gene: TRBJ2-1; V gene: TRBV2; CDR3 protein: CASSVAGGQTEQFF; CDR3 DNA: TGTGCCAGCAGTGTAGCGGGAGGTCAAACTGAGCAGTTCTTC
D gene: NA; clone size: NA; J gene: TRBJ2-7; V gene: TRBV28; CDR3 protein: CASSWPGLGSYEQYF; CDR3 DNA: TGTGCCAGCAGTTGGCCGGGACTGGGGTCCTACGAGCAGTACTTC
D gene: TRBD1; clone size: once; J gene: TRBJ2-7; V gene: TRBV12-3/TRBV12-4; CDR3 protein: CASSRDRPLEQYF; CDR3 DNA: TGTGCCAGCTCCCGGGACAGGCCCCTAGAGCAGTACTTC
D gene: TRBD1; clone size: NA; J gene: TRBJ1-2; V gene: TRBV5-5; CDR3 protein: CASSLTGAQDYGYTF; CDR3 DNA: TGTGCCAGCAGTTTGACAGGGGCTCAGGACTATGGCTACACCTTC
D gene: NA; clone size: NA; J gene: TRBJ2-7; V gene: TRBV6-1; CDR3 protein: CASSDSYEQYF; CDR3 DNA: TGTGCCAGCAGTGACAGCTACGAGCAGTACTTC
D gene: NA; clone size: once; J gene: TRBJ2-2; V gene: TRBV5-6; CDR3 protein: CASSLRGGTGELFF; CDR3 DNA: TGTGCCAGCAGCTTGAGGGGAGGCACCGGGGAGCTGTTTTTT
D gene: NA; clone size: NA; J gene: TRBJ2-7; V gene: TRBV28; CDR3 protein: CASRRQTSSYEQYF; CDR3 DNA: TGTGCCAGCAGACGACAGACCAGCTCCTACGAGCAGTACTTC
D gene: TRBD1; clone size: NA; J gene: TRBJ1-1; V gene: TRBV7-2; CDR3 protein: CASSLARTGVTEAFF; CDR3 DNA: TGTGCCAGCAGCTTAGCTCGGACAGGGGTAACTGAAGCTTTCTTT
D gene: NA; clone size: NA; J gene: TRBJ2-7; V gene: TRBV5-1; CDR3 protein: CASSLGTAPTNEQYF; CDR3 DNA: TGCGCCAGCAGCTTGGGGACAGCCCCTACGAACGAGCAGTACTTC
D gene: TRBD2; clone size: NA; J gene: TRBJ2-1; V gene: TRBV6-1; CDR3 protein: CASSEAGTTYNEQFF; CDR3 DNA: TGTGCCAGCAGTGAAGCCGGGACTACCTACAATGAGCAGTTCTTC
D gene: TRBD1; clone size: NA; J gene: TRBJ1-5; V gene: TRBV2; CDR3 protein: CASSVNRGGQPQHF; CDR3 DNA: TGTGCCAGCAGTGTCAACAGGGGAGGTCAGCCCCAGCATTTT
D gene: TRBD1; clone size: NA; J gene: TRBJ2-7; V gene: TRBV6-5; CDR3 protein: CASSRRGQDPYEQYF; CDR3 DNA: TGTGCCAGCAGTCGCAGGGGGCAGGATCCCTACGAGCAGTACTTC
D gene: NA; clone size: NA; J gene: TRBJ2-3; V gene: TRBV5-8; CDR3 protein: CASSLGRGGTDTQYF; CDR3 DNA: TGTGCCAGCAGCTTGGGCAGGGGTGGCACAGATACGCAGTATTTT
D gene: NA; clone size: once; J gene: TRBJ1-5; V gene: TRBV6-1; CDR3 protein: CASSERSNQPQHF; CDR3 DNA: TGTGCCAGCAGTGAGCGGAGCAATCAGCCCCAGCATTTT
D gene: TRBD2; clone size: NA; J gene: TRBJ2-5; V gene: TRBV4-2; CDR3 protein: CASSQDLAGAGETQYF; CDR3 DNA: TGTGCCAGCAGCCAAGATCTAGCGGGAGCCGGGGAGACCCAGTACTTC
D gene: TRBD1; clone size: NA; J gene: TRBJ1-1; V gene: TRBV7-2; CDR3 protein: CASSLAWGDRGGTEAFF; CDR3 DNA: TGTGCCAGCAGCTTAGCCTGGGGGGACAGGGGAGGGACTGAAGCTTTCTTT
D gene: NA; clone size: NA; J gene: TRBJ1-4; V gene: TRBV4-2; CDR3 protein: CASSQERDRDQKLFF; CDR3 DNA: TGTGCCAGCAGCCAAGAGCGGGATAGGGACCAAAAACTGTTTTTT
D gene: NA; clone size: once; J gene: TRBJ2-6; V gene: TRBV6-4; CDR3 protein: CASSDLASGANVLTF; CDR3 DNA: TGTGCCAGCAGTGACTTAGCTTCTGGGGCCAACGTCCTGACTTTC
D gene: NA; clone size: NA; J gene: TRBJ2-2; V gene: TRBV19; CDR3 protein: CASSIEGRDGELFF; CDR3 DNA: TGTGCCAGTAGTATAGAGGGCCGCGACGGGGAGCTGTTTTTT
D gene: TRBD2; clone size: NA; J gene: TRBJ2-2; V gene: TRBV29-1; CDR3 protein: CSVRLAANPNTGELFF; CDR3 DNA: TGCAGCGTCCGACTAGCGGCGAATCCGAACACCGGGGAGCTGTTTTTT
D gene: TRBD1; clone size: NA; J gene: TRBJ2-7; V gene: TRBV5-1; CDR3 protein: CASSVWTGVGYEQYF; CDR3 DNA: TGCGCCAGCAGCGTATGGACAGGGGTAGGCTACGAGCAGTACTTC
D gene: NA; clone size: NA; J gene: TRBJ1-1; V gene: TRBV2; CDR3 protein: CASKSEANTEAFF; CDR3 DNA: TGTGCCAGCAAGTCAGAGGCGAACACTGAAGCTTTCTTT
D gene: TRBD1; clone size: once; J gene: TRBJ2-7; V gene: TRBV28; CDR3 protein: CASGTGSYEQYF; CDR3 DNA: TGTGCCAGCGGGACAGGGTCCTACGAGCAGTACTTC
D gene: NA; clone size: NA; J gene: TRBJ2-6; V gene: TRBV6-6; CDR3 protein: CASKEDRGSGANVLTF; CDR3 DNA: TGTGCCAGCAAAGAGGACCGGGGGTCTGGGGCCAACGTCCTGACTTTC
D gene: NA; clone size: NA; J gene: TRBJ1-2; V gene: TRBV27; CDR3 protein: CASSPGQFYGYTF; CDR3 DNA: TGTGCCAGCAGTCCTGGACAGTTTTATGGCTACACCTTC
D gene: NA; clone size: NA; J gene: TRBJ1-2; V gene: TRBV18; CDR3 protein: CASSPPGRGYTF; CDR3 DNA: TGTGCCAGCTCACCACCGGGGAGAGGCTACACCTTC
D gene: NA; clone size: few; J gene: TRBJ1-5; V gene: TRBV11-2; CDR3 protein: CASSSIYSNQPQHF; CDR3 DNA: TGTGCCAGCAGTTCAATCTATAGCAATCAGCCCCAGCATTTT
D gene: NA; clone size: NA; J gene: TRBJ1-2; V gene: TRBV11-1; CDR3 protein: CASSSMIIGGYTF; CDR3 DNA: TGTGCCAGCAGCTCAATGATTATCGGGGGCTACACCTTC
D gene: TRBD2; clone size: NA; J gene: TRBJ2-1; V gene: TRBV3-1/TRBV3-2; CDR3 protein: CASSQASGGYEQFF; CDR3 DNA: TGTGCCAGCAGCCAGGCTAGCGGGGGGTATGAGCAGTTCTTC
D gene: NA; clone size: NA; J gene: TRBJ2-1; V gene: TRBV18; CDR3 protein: CASSPEQGGNEQFF; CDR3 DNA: TGTGCCAGCTCACCAGAACAGGGTGGCAATGAGCAGTTCTTC
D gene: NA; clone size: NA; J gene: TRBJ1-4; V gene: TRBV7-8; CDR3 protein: CASSLGTGSEKLFF; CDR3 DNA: TGTGCCAGCAGCTTAGGAACAGGGTCTGAAAAACTGTTTTTT
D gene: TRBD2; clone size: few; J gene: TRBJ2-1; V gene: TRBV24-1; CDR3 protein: CATSDSWGGSITYNEQFF; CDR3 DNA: TGTGCCACCAGTGATTCGTGGGGCGGGAGTATAACCTACAATGAGCAGTTCTTC